This T cell receptor (beta chain) was obtained from a study of blood T cell repertoires in COVID-19. Background on the study: Material from acute and convalescent COVID-19 was sourced from the United States, Italy and Spain.

Per the germline V gene, CDR1 is SQVTM and CDR2 is ANQGSEA. CDR3 length equals 13 residues. Trimming took 6 bases from V and 4 from J, leaving 15 bases between them. Profiling relied on immunoSEQ multiplex PCR, and the TCRdb table lists in-frame clones only, not all of them. The sample has 340,000 or so clones; around 86% are singletons. The sequencing sample was made of peripheral blood. The sequence derives from a man aged 45-65 years with active or convalescent COVID-19. This sequence joins TRBV29-1 and TRBJ1-1; D is perhaps TRBD1 (5 bases). This CDR3 is CSVSLGQTTEAFF. The CDR3 DNA follows: TGCAGCGTCTCGCTGGGGCAAACCACTGAAGCTTTCTTT.